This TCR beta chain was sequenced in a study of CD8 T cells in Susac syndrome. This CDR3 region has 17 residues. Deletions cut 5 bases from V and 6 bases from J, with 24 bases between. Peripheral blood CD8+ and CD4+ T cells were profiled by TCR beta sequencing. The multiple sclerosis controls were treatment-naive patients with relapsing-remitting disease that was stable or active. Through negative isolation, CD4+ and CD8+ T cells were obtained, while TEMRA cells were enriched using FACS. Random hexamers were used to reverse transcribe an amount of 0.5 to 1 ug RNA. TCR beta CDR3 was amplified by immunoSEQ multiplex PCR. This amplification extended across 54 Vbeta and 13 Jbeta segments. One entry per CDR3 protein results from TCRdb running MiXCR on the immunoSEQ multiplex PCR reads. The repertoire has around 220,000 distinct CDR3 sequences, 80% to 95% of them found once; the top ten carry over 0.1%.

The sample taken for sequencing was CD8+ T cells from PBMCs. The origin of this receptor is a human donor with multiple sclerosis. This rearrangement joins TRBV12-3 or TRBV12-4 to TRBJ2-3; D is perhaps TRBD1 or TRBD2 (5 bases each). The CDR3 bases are TGTGCCAGCAGTCCAAAACCCCCGGGACCCAACTGGGATACGCAGTATTTT. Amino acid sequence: CASSPKPPGPNWDTQYF.